The present T cell receptor (beta chain) was sequenced within a study of monozygotic twins with inflammatory bowel disease. Study findings and constraints: By inverse Simpson index, TCRbeta diversity was lower in IBD patients than in healthy co-twins.

As concerns this clonotype: The antigen is unknown.

Nested PCRs of around 15 and 10 cycles, two in total, were run on TCRalpha and TCRbeta cDNA. For each CDR3 protein, TCRdb gives one entry from its re-call of the 5' RACE reads, without DNA. This sample's table reports roughly 200,000 distinct CDR3 sequences. This sequence originates from a human donor with ulcerative colitis or Crohn's disease, or a healthy co-twin of an affected twin (not recorded which). Input material: blood.

CDR3 region: CASSLGGTGPTDTQYF. The chain is built from TRBV7-2 and TRBJ2-3; TCRdb lists TRBD1, though no DNA is available to test this call. The CDR3 is 16 amino acids. The germline CDR1 and CDR2 sequences are SGHTA and FQGNSA.